This entry describes one TCR beta chain. The antigen is unknown. This entry belongs to a study of T cells in Graves' hyperthyroidism and ophthalmopathy. The CDR3 regions of TCR beta were amplified from RNA transcripts. HTBI primers drove first-round RT-PCR of the TCR CDR3. TCRdb called the multiplex PCR reads again in MiXCR, with one record for every CDR3 protein. The sample carries some 250,000 distinct CDR3 sequences, roughly 15% recorded once. Exclusion of a patient resulted from uncontrolled infection, other autoimmune disease, pregnancy or lactation. Whole-study results and caveats: Ophthalmopathy was predicted by the model a median of approximately 6.6 months ahead of onset.

Material: blood. The clonotype originates from a woman in her 40s with Graves' hyperthyroidism that later progressed to Graves' ophthalmopathy.

The CDR3 DNA reads as TGCAGCGTCAGGGAAGGACCCATCAACACTGAAGCTTTCTTT. Translated, it gives CSVREGPINTEAFF. V and J are TRBV29-1 and TRBJ1-1; possibly TRBD1 for D (5 bases). This CDR3 is 14 amino acids long. Germline lookup yields CDR1 SQVTM and CDR2 ANQGSEA. V was clipped by 6 bases and J by 2 bases, with 16 bases between them. The variable domain in full, with the rest retrieved from reference TRBV29-1 and TRBJ1-1, is SAVISQKPSRDICQRGTSLTIQCQVDSQVTMMFWYRQQPGQSLTLIATANQGSEATYESGFVIDKFPISRPNLTFSTLTVSNMSPEDSSIYLCSVREGPINTEAFFGQGTRLTVV.